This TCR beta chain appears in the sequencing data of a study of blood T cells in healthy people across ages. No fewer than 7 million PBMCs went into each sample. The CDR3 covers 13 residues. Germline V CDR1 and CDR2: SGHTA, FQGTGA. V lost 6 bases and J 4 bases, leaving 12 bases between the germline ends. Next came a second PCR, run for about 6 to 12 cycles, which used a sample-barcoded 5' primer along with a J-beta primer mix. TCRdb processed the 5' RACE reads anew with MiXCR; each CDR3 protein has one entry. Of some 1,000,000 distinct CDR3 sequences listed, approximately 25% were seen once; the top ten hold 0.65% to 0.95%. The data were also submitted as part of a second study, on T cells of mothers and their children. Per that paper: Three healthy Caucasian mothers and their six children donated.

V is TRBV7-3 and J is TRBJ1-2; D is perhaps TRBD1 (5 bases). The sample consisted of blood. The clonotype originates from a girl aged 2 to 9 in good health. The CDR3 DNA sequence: TGTGCCAGCAGTCTTCCAGGGAGCTATGGCTACACCTTC. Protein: CASSLPGSYGYTF.